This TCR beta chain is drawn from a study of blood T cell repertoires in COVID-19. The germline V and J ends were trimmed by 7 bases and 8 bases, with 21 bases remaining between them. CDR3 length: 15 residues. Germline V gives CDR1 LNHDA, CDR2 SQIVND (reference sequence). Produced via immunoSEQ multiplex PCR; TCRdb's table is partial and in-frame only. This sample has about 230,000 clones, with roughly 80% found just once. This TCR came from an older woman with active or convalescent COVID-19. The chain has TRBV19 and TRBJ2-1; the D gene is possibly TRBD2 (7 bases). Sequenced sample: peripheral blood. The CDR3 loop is CASTSWEGGGDEQFF. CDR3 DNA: TGTGCCAGTACCTCCTGGGAGGGAGGGGGTGATGAGCAGTTCTTC.